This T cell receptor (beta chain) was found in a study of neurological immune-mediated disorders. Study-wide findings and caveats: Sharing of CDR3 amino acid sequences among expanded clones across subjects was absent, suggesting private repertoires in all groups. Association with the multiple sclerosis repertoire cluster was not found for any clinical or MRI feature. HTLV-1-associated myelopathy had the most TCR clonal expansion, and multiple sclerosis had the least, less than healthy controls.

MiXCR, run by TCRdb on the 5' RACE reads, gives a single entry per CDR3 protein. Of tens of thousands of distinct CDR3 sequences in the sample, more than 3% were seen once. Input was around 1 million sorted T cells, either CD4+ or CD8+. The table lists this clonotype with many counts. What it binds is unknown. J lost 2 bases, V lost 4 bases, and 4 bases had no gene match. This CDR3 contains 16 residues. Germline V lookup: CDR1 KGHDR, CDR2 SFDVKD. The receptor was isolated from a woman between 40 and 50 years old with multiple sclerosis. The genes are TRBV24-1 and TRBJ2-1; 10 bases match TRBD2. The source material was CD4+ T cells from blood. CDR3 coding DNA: TGTGCCACCAGTGACCTGAGCGGGGGGGCCTACAATGAGCAGTTCTTC. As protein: CATSDLSGGAYNEQFF.